This T cell receptor beta chain was retrieved from a study of cytomegalovirus exposure and HLA in healthy donors. General study results and limits: CMV serostatus stood as the only immune exposure information on hand. Sequencing depth across donors, presence/absence analyses assumed, was roughly uniform.

This clone was counted a few times. The antigen remains undetermined. Healthy individuals who donated bone marrow served as the donors. The germline V gene encodes CDR1 SGHRS and CDR2 YFSETQ. The germline V and J ends were trimmed by 3 bases and 0 bases, with 9 bases remaining between them. The CDR3 spans 14 residues. The primer mix had 60 Vbeta and 13 Jbeta primers. Some clones are missing from TCRdb's copy, which holds only in-frame ones; the method was immunoSEQ multiplex PCR. The sample carries around 190,000 clones, about four fifths recorded once. The sequenced material came from PBMCs. The rearrangement links TRBV5-1 to TRBJ1-1, with D uncertain. The receptor was derived from a woman between 50 and 59 years old in good health and CMV-seronegative. The CDR3 DNA is TGCGCCAGCAGCTCCGGGAACTTGAACACTGAAGCTTTCTTT. Translating gives CASSSGNLNTEAFF.